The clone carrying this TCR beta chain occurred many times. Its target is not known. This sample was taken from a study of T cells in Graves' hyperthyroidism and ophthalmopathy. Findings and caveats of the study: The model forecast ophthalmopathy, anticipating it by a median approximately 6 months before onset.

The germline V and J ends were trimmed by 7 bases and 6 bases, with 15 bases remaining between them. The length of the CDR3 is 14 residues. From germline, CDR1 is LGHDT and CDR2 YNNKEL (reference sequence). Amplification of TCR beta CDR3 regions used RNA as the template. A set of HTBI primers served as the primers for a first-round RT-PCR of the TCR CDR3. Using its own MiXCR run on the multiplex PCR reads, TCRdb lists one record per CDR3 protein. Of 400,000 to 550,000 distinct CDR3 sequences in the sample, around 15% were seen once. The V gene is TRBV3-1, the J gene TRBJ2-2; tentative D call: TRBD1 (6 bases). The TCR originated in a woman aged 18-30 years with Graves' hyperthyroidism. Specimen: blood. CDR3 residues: CASTLTGIAGELFF. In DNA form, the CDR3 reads TGTGCCAGCACCCTAACAGGGATCGCCGGGGAGCTGTTTTTT.